These 23 T cell receptor beta chains originate from one sample sequenced in a study of cytomegalovirus exposure and HLA in healthy donors. Produced via immunoSEQ multiplex PCR; TCRdb's table is partial and in-frame only. The data show around 69,000 clones, with roughly 95% seen just once and 4.5% held by the top ten. The sample comprised PBMCs. These receptor sequences come from a woman under 30 in good health and CMV-seropositive.

The rearrangement uses TRBV9 and TRBJ2-7, with 9 bases that match TRBD1. The CDR3 runs to 15 residues. Germline V gives CDR1 SGDLS, CDR2 YYNGEE. V dropped 3 bases and J dropped 3; count of bases not matched to a gene: 7. The CDR3 is CASSAQTGGVYEQYF. The CDR3 nucleotides are TGTGCCAGCAGCGCTCAGACAGGGGGAGTCTACGAGCAGTACTTC.

This chain uses TRBV6-5 with TRBJ2-3; 9 bases line up with TRBD1. V dropped 4 bases and J dropped 1; count of bases not matched to a gene: 6. The germline gives CDR1 MNHEY, CDR2 SVGAGI. CDR3 size: 16 residues. CDR3 DNA: TGTGCCAGCAGTTCGGACAGGGGATACGGCACAGATACGCAGTATTTT. It specifies CASSSDRGYGTDTQYF.

The rearrangement joins TRBV28 to TRBJ2-5; TRBD2 agrees at 7 bases. The J segment lost 1 base and the V segment lost 2 bases, leaving 4 bases of the junction unmatched. The germline V gene encodes CDR1 MDHEN and CDR2 SYDVKM. This CDR3 spans 15 amino acids. CDR3 sequence (DNA): TGTGCCAGCAGTTTAGCGGGAGTGATCCAAGAGACCCAGTACTTC. Protein: CASSLAGVIQETQYF. Together with reference TRBV28 and TRBJ2-5, the CDR3 gives the full variable domain: DVKVTQSSRYLVKRTGEKVFLECVQDMDHENMFWYRQDPGLGLRLIYFSYDVKMKEKGDIPEGYSVSREKKERFSLILESASTNQTSMYLCASSLAGVIQETQYFGPGTRLLVL.

The chain couples TRBV15 to TRBJ2-3, with 8 nucleotides matching TRBD2. The CDR3 consists of 15 residues. Germline-derived CDR1 and CDR2 are LNHNV and YYDKDF (reference sequence). V lost 1 base, J lost 2 bases, and 2 bases stayed unmatched. For the CDR3, the DNA is TGTGCCACCAGCAGAGTAGCGGGGTACACAGATACGCAGTATTTT. Translated: CATSRVAGYTDTQYF.

V gene TRBV7-2 combines with J gene TRBJ1-5, with 10 nucleotides matching TRBD1. The CDR3 runs to 14 residues. Germline CDR1 and CDR2: SGHTA and FQGNSA. With V trimmed by 5 bases and J by 8 bases, 6 bases remained unmatched. CDR3 amino acids: CASSPDRGHEPQHF. CDR3 DNA sequence: TGTGCCAGCAGCCCCGACAGGGGGCATGAGCCCCAGCATTTT.

This clone was seen a single time. V usage is TRBV19 and J usage is TRBJ2-7, with 7 bases that match TRBD1. The ends lost 5 bases at V and 5 bases at J; junction bases unmatched: 12. The V gene's germline CDR1 is LNHDA and CDR2 SQIVND (reference sequence). The CDR3 totals 15 residues. The CDR3 nucleotides are TGTGCCAGTAGTTTGTTCCCAGGGGGAATCGACGAGCAGTACTTC. Its protein is CASSLFPGGIDEQYF.

The gene calls are TRBV6-5 and TRBJ2-7, with D possibly being TRBD2 (5 bases). CDR1 and CDR2 from the germline V gene are MNHEY and SVGAGI. V lost 5 bases and J 1 base, leaving 15 bases between the germline ends. The CDR3 length is 15 residues. This CDR3 reads CASSNTMDWSYEQYF. CDR3 bases: TGTGCCAGCAGTAACACGATGGACTGGTCCTACGAGCAGTACTTC.

The V and J genes are TRBV25-1 and TRBJ2-5, with 12 bases identical to TRBD2. CDR3 length: 17 amino acids. Germline CDR1 reads MGHDK; CDR2 reads SYGVNS. The junction had 8 bases not matched to a gene; V was cut back by 1 base and J by 5 bases. The CDR3 nucleotides read TGTGCCAGCAGTGAATTGGGGGCTAGCGGGAGGGGGGAGACCCAGTACTTC. It is translated as CASSELGASGRGETQYF.

The gene calls are TRBV27 and TRBJ2-7; tentative D call: TRBD2 (7 bases). Germline-derived CDR1 and CDR2 are MNHEY and SMNVEV (reference sequence). The CDR3 spans 15 residues. With 4 bases removed from V and 2 bases from J, the gap between germline ends came to 15 bases. The CDR3 DNA reads as TGTGCCAGCAGTTCCTCGGGGGGCCCACCCTACGAGCAGTACTTC. Translated, it gives CASSSSGGPPYEQYF.

This chain uses TRBV5-5 with TRBJ2-3, with D unresolved. The ends were cut back, 0 bases at V and 1 base at J, with 12 bases in the middle. Germline V gives CDR1 SGHKS, CDR2 YYEKEE (reference sequence). The CDR3 runs 16 residues. The CDR3 DNA reads TGTGCCAGCAGCTTGGCAAGGTTGGGCGGCACAGATACGCAGTATTTT. The encoded protein is CASSLARLGGTDTQYF.

This clone was detected a few times. V gene TRBV6-1 combines with J gene TRBJ2-2; perhaps TRBD1 as D (5 bases). The CDR3 covers 15 residues. CDR1 and CDR2 (germline): MNHNS, SASEGT. Deletions cut 1 base from V and 6 bases from J, with 12 bases between. CDR3 residues: CASSEGQGGSGELFF. DNA of the CDR3: TGTGCCAGCAGTGAAGGGCAGGGTGGGTCCGGGGAGCTGTTTTTT.

This rearrangement joins TRBV2 to TRBJ2-7; TRBD2 matches 8 bases. The length of the CDR3 is 16 residues. The germline V gene has CDR1 SNHLY and CDR2 FYNNEI. J was trimmed by 7 bases and V by 6 bases; bases with no gene match: 17. The DNA of the CDR3 is TGTGCCAGCAGGGGTTTTGAGAAGCGGGAGATGGGTGAGCAGTACTTC. This encodes CASRGFEKREMGEQYF.

CDR3 loop: CASSLLTGNEQFF. DNA for the CDR3: TGTGCCAGCAGCCTCCTGACAGGGAATGAGCAGTTCTTC. The V call is TRBV9, the J call TRBJ2-1; 7 bases map to TRBD1. The length of the CDR3 is 13 residues. Germline CDR1 and CDR2: SGDLS and YYNGEE. J lost 7 bases, V lost 4 bases, and 5 bases had no gene match.

V and J are TRBV7-8 and TRBJ1-5, with D maybe TRBD1 (6 bases). Trimming cost V 6 bases and J 4 bases, with 13 bases left between them. Germline CDR1 is SGHVS and CDR2 is FQNEAQ. This CDR3 region has 14 residues. The CDR3 region is CASSLGDTNQPQHF. As DNA, the CDR3 is TGTGCCAGCAGTCTCGGGGACACTAATCAGCCCCAGCATTTT.

The CDR3 sequence: CASSPSGPPSGRYEQYF. Written as DNA, the CDR3 is TGTGCCAGCTCACCGTCGGGGCCACCTAGCGGGAGGTACGAGCAGTACTTC. The gene calls are TRBV18 and TRBJ2-7; TRBD2 matches 11 bases. V was pared by 3 bases and J by 4 bases, with 11 bases of the junction left unmatched. The length of the CDR3 is 17 residues. CDR1 is KGHSH and CDR2 is LQKENI in the germline V gene.

The chain employs TRBV27 and TRBJ2-7; D is possibly TRBD1 (10 bases). Germline loops: CDR1 MNHEY, CDR2 SMNVEV (reference sequence). The CDR3 extends over 15 amino acids. Trimming took 7 bases from V and 6 from J, leaving 22 bases between them. In nucleotides, the CDR3 is TGTGCCAGCACCTCTAGCGGGACAGGGGTTAGCGAGCAGTACTTC. This encodes CASTSSGTGVSEQYF.

CDR3 loop: CASSLDTGTGYGYTF. In nucleotides, the CDR3 is TGTGCCAGCAGCTTAGACACCGGGACAGGATATGGCTACACCTTC. J is TRBJ1-2 and V is TRBV28, with TRBD1 matching 8 bases. The CDR3 spans 15 residues. After removal of 6 bases from V and 5 bases from J, the junction contained 11 bases not matched to a gene. CDR1 is MDHEN and CDR2 is SYDVKM in the germline V gene.

This chain links TRBV7-3 with TRBJ2-2, with 8 bases that match TRBD1. The CDR3 has 15 amino acids. J was trimmed by 5 bases and V by 5 bases; bases with no gene match: 7. Germline loops: CDR1 SGHTA, CDR2 FQGTGA. The DNA for the CDR3 is TGTGCCAGCAGCCAGCAGGGGGCGCGGACCGGGGAGCTGTTTTTT. Its translation is CASSQQGARTGELFF.

The chain combines TRBV25-1 with TRBJ2-1; 7 nucleotides align to TRBD2. The CDR3 covers 14 residues. Germline V CDR1 and CDR2: MGHDK, SYGVNS. The trim removed 0 bases at V and 7 bases at J, leaving 3 bases unmatched. The CDR3 nucleotides are TGTGCCAGCAGTGAATACGGGGGAGGGAATGAGCAGTTCTTC. This sequence encodes CASSEYGGGNEQFF. Full variable domain (rest looked up from reference TRBV25-1 and TRBJ2-1): EADIYQTPRYLVIGTGKKITLECSQTMGHDKMYWYQQDPGMELHLIHYSYGVNSTEKGDLSSESTVSRIRTEHFPLTLESARPSHTSQYLCASSEYGGGNEQFFGPGTRLTVL.

The V and J genes are TRBV7-8 and TRBJ1-1, with 9 positions matching TRBD1. V trimming: 3 bases; J trimming: 0 bases; junction bases outside the gene matches: 2. There are 15 residues in the CDR3. The V gene's germline CDR1 is SGHVS and CDR2 FQNEAQ. CDR3 nucleotide sequence: TGTGCCAGCAGCTTGGGACAGGGAATGAACACTGAAGCTTTCTTT. This sequence encodes CASSLGQGMNTEAFF.

V is TRBV6-5 and J is TRBJ2-1; 14 nucleotides agree with TRBD2. The CDR3 sequence is 16 residues long. The J segment lost 9 bases and the V segment lost 4 bases, leaving 8 bases of the junction unmatched. The V gene's germline CDR1 is MNHEY and CDR2 SVGAGI. The CDR3 DNA follows: TGTGCCAGCAGTTTGACTAGCGGGAGGGCCGGGGGTGAGCAGTTCTTC. This translates into CASSLTSGRAGGEQFF.

The table lists this clone with a few counts. Without the conserved terminal phenylalanine or tryptophan, this CDR3 likely stems from a read error. The DNA is omitted, as the CDR3 cannot be located on it reliably, and the CDR3 follows TCRdb's listing. The rearrangement links TRBV25-1 to TRBJ1-2. Including both end residues, the CDR3 is 8 amino acids long. Germline assignment: CDR1 MGHDK and CDR2 SYGVNS. Here the CDR3 reads CASMVSQY.

This rearrangement joins TRBV28 to TRBJ1-1, with 9 bases matching TRBD1. The CDR3 covers 16 residues. J gave up 4 bases and V 7 bases, and 13 bases lay outside the gene matches. Germline assignment: CDR1 MDHEN and CDR2 SYDVKM. As DNA, the CDR3 is TGTGCCAGCACCAGGACGGACAGGGGAAGGGTCACTGAAGCTTTCTTT. This gives the protein CASTRTDRGRVTEAFF. Using reference TRBV28 and TRBJ1-1 for the parts outside the CDR3, the full variable domain is DVKVTQSSRYLVKRTGEKVFLECVQDMDHENMFWYRQDPGLGLRLIYFSYDVKMKEKGDIPEGYSVSREKKERFSLILESASTNQTSMYLCASTRTDRGRVTEAFFGQGTRLTVV.